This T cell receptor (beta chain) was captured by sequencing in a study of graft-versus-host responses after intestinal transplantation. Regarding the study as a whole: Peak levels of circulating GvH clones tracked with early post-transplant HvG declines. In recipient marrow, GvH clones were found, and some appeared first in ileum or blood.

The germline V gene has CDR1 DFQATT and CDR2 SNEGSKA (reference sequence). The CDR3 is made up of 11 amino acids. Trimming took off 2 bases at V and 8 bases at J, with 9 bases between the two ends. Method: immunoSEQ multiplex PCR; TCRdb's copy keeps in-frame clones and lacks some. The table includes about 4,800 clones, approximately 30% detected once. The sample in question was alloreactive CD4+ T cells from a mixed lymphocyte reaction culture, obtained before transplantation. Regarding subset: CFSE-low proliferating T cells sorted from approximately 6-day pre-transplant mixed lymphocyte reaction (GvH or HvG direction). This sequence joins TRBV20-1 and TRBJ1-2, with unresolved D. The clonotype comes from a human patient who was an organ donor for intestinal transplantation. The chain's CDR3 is CSARMGGGYTF. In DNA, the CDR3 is TGCAGTGCTAGAATGGGCGGGGGCTACACCTTC.